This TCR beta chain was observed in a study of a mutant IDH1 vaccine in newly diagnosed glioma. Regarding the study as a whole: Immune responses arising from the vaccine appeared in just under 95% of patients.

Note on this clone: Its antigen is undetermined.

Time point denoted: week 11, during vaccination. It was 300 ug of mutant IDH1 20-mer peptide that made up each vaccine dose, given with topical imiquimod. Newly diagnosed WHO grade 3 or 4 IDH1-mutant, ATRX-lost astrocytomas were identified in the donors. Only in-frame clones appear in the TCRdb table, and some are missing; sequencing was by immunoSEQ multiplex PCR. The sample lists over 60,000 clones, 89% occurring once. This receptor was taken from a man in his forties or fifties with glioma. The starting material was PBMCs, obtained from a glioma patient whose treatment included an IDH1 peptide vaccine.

CDR3 sequence: CASSLYPDTQYF. CDR3 nucleotide sequence: TGTGCCAGCAGCTTGTACCCAGATACGCAGTATTTT. V usage is TRBV5-6 and J usage is TRBJ2-3; D gene uncertain. The CDR3 has 12 residues. V dropped 1 base and J dropped 4 bases, with 4 bases sitting between them. Germline assignment: CDR1 SGHDT and CDR2 YYEEEE.